The TCR beta chain under discussion was sequenced for a study of graft-versus-host responses after intestinal transplantation. Overall study: Transplants were multivisceral, liver-intestinal, or isolated intestinal. Every one of the recipients received anti-thymocyte globulin induction and afterwards took tacrolimus and steroids for approximately 3 years. Study-wide findings and caveats: GvH clonotypes were identified within recipient marrow, with a subset emerging first in ileum or blood. Association was observed between peak circulating GvH clone levels and early post-transplant HvG declines.

Germline loops: CDR1 LNHDA, CDR2 SQIVND (reference sequence). The ends lost 3 bases at V and 2 bases at J; junction bases unmatched: 13. This CDR3 contains 17 residues. On this clone: Its antigen is not identified.

Clones were sequenced by immunoSEQ multiplex PCR, and TCRdb holds only the in-frame ones, with some missing. The data show tens of thousands of clones, roughly 92% seen once. This receptor was identified in a human patient who received an intestinal transplant, so some T cells may come from the graft donor. The chain employs TRBV19 and TRBJ2-7; TRBD2 agrees at 7 bases. The sequencing used PBMCs, collected around 270 days after intestinal transplant. CDR3 amino acids: CASSIRSMAGVPYEQYF. DNA for the CDR3: TGTGCCAGTAGTATCCGATCGATGGCGGGAGTCCCCTACGAGCAGTACTTC. The full variable domain, in which reference TRBV19 and TRBJ2-7 provide the parts outside the CDR3, is DGGITQSPKYLFRKEGQNVTLSCEQNLNHDAMYWYRQDPGQGLRLIYYSQIVNDFQKGDIAEGYSVSREKKESFPLTVTSAQKNPTAFYLCASSIRSMAGVPYEQYFGPGTRLTVT.